This T cell receptor (beta chain) was sequenced during a study of blood T cell repertoires in COVID-19. Study-level background: Acute and convalescent COVID-19 specimens originated in the United States, Italy and Spain.

V was pared by 6 bases and J by 2 bases, with 3 bases of the junction left unmatched. This CDR3 is 14 amino acids long. Germline CDR1 MNHEY, CDR2 SVGAGI. The assay was immunoSEQ multiplex PCR, and TCRdb's table has in-frame clones only and misses some. Of 150,000 or so clones listed, around 87% were seen once; the top ten hold 10%. The clonotype was recovered from an older woman with COVID-19, enrolled during active disease. Sequencing input: peripheral blood. V is TRBV6-5 and J is TRBJ1-5; 8 nucleotides agree with TRBD1. The CDR3 here is CASRPTGGNQPQHF. Written as DNA, the CDR3 is TGTGCCAGCAGGCCGACAGGGGGCAATCAGCCCCAGCATTTT.